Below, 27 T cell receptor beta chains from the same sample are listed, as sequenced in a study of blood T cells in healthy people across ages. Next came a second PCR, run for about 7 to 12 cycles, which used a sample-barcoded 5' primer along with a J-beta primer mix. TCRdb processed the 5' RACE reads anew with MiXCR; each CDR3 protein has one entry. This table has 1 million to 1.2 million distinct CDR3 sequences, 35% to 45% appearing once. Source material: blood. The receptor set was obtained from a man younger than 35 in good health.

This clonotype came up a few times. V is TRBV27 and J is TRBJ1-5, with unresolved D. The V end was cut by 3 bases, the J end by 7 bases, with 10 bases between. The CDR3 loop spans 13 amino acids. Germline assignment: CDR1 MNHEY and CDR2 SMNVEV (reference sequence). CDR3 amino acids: CASSFGGRQPQHF. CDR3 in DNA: TGTGCCAGCAGTTTTGGTGGGAGACAGCCCCAGCATTTT.

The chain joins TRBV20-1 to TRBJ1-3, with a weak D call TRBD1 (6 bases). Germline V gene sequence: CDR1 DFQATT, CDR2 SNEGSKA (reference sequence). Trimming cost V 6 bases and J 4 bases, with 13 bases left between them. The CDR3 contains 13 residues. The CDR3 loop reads CSAPGVAGNTIYF. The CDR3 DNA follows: TGCAGTGCCCCAGGGGTCGCCGGAAACACCATATATTTT.

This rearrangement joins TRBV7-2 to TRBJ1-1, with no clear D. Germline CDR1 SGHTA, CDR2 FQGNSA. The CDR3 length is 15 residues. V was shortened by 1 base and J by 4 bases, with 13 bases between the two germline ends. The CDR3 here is CASSLGRSGSTEAFF. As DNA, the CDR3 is TGTGCCAGCAGCTTAGGACGTTCAGGAAGCACTGAAGCTTTCTTT.

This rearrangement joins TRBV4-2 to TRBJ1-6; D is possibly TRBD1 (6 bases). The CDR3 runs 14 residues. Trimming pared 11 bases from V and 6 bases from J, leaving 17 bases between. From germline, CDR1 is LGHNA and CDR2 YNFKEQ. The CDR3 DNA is TGTGCCCGAAAGGGGGGGCCTTTTAATTCACCCCTCCACTTT. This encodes CARKGGPFNSPLHF.

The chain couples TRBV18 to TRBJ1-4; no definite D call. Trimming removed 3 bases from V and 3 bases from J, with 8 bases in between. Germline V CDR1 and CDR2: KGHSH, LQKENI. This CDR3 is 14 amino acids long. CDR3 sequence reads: CASSPGRPNEKLFF. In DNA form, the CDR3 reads TGTGCCAGCTCACCGGGCAGACCTAATGAAAAACTGTTTTTT.

In DNA, the CDR3 is TGCAGTTCGCAACCGGGACTGGGGGTCGACGAGCAGTACTTC. As protein: CSSQPGLGVDEQYF. The gene calls are TRBV20-1 and TRBJ2-7; possibly TRBD2 for D (6 bases). Trimming pared 8 bases from V and 5 bases from J, leaving 22 bases between. The length of the CDR3 is 14 residues. The V gene's germline CDR1 is DFQATT and CDR2 SNEGSKA (reference sequence).

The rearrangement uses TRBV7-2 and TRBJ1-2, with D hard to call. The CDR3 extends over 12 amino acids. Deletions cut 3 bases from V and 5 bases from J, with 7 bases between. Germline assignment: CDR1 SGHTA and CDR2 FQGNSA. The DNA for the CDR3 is TGTGCCAGCAGCTTCCCTCAATATGGCTACACCTTC. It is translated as CASSFPQYGYTF.

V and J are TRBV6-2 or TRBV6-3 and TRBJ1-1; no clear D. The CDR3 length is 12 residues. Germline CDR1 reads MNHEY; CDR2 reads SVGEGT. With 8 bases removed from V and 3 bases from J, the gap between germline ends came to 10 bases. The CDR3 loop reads CASRRVHTEAFF. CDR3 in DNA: TGTGCCAGCCGGAGGGTTCACACTGAAGCTTTCTTT.

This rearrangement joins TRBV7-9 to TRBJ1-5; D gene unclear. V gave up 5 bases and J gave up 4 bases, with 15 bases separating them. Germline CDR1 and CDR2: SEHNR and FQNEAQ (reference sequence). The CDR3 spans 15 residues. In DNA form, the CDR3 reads TGTGCCAGCAGCCGTGCGGAGAATGGGAATCAGCCCCAGCATTTT. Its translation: CASSRAENGNQPQHF.

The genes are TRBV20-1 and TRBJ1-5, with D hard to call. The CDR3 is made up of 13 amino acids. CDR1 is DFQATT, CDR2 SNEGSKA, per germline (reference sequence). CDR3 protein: CSAGDYSNQPQHF. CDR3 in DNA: TGCAGCGCAGGAGATTATAGCAATCAGCCCCAGCATTTT.

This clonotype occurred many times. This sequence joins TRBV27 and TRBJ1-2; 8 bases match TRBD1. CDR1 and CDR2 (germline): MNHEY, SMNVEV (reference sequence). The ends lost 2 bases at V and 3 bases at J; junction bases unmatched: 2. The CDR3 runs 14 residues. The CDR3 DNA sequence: TGTGCCAGCAGTTTAGGACAGGGCTACTATGGCTACACCTTC. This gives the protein CASSLGQGYYGYTF.

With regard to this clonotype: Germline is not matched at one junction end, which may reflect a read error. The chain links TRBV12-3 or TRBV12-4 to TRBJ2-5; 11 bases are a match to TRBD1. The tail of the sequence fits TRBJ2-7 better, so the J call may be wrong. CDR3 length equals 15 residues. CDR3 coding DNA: TGTGTCAGCAATTTCGGGACAGGGGGTATGTCCGAGCAGTACTTC. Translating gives CVSNFGTGGMSEQYF.

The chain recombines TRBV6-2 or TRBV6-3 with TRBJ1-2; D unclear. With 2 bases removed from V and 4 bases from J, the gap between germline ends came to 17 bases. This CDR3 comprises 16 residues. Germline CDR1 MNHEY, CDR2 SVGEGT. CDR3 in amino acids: CASSYETDAVLYGYTF. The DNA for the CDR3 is TGTGCCAGCAGTTACGAGACTGACGCCGTTCTCTATGGCTACACCTTC.

The CDR3 loop reads CSARDIAASYEQYF. For the CDR3, the DNA is TGCAGTGCTAGAGATATCGCCGCCTCCTACGAGCAGTACTTC. V and J are TRBV20-1 and TRBJ2-7; D is ambiguous. The CDR3 length is 14 residues. Trimming stripped 0 bases from V and 0 bases from J, with 9 bases between. The germline V gene has CDR1 DFQATT and CDR2 SNEGSKA (reference sequence).

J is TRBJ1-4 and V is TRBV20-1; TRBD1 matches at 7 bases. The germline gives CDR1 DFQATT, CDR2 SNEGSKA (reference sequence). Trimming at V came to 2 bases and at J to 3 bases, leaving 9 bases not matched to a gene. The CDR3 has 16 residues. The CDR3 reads CSARQGVAPPNEKLFF. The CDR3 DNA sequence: TGCAGTGCTAGACAGGGGGTAGCTCCTCCTAATGAAAAACTGTTTTTT.

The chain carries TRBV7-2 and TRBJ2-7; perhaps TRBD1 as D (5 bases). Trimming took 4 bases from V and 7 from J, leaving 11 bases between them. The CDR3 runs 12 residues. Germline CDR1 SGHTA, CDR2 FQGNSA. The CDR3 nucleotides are TGTGCCAGCAGCTACAGGTACAATGAGCAGTACTTC. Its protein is CASSYRYNEQYF.

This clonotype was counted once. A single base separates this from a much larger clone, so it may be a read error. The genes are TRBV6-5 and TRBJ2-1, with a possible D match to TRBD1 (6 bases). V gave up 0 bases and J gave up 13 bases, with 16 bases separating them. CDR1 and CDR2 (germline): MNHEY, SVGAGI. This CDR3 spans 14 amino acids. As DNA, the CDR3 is TGTGCCAGCAGTTACTCTTCAGGGGAAGAGACCCAGTTCTTC. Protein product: CASSYSSGEETQFF.

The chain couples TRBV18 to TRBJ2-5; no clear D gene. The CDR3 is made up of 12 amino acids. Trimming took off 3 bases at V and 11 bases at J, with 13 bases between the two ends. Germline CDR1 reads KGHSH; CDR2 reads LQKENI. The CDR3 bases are TGTGCCAGCTCACCGCCTTCGGATGAGCAGTACTTC. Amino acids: CASSPPSDEQYF.

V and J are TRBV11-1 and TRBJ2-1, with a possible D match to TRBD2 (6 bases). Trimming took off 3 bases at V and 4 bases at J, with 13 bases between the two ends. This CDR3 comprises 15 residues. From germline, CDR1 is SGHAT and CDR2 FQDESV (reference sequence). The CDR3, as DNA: TGTGCCAGCAGCTTGAGCCCGGGGGATTACAATGAGCAGTTCTTC. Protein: CASSLSPGDYNEQFF.

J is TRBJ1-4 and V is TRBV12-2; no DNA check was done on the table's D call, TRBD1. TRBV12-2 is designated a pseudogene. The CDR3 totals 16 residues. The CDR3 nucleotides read TGTGCAAGTCGCCCTAGGGGCAGTTCAACTAATGAAAAACTGTTTTTT. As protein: CASRPRGSSTNEKLFF.

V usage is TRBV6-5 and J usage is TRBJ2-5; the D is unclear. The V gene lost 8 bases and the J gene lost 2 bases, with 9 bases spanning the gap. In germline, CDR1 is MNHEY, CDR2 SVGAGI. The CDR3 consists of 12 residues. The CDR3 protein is CASARDQETQYF. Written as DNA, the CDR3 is TGTGCCAGCGCAAGGGATCAAGAGACCCAGTACTTC.

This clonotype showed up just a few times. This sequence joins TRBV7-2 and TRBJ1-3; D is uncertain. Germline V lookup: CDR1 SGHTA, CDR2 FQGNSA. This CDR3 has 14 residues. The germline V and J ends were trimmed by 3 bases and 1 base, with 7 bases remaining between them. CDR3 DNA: TGTGCCAGCAGCTTTTTGGGATCTGGAAACACCATATATTTT. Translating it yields CASSFLGSGNTIYF.

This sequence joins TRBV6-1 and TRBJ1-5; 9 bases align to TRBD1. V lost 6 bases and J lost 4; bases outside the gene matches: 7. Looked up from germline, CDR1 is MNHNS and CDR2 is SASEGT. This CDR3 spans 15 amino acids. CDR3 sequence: CASRAQTGGNQPQHF. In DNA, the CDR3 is TGTGCCAGCAGAGCACAGACAGGGGGTAATCAGCCCCAGCATTTT.

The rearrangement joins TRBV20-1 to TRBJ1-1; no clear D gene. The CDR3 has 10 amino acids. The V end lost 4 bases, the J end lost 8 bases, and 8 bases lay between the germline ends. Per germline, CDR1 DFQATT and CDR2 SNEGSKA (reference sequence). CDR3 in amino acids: CSAKKWEAFF. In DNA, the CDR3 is TGCAGTGCTAAGAAATGGGAAGCTTTCTTT.

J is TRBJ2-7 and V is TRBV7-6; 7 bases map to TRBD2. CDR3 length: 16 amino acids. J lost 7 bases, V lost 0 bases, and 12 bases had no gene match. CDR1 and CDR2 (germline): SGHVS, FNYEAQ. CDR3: CASSLAETSRIGEQYF. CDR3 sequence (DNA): TGTGCCAGCAGCTTAGCGGAGACTAGCCGGATAGGGGAGCAGTACTTC.

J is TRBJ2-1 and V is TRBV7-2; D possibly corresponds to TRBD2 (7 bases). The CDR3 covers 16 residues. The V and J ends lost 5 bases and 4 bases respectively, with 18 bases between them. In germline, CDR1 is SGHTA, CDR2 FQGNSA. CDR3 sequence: CASSRGGAFTYNEQFF. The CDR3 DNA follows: TGTGCCAGCAGCCGAGGGGGGGCTTTCACTTACAATGAGCAGTTCTTC.

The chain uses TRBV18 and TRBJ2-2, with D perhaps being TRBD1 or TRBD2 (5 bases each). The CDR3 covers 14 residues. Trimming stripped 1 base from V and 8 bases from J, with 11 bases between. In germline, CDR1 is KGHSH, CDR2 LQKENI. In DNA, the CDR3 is TGTGCCAGCTCACCACGGGACCCAAGAGGGGAGCTGTTTTTT. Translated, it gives CASSPRDPRGELFF.